The next 8 T cell receptor beta chains were all read from a single sample in a study of T cell repertoires in cytomegalovirus infection. TCRdb analysed the reads with MiXCR anew, one entry per CDR3 protein. The data contain about 470,000 distinct CDR3 sequences, under 45% of them seen just once; the ten biggest clones take up around two fifths. These receptors have no known antigen. The specimen comprised cultured PBMCs, sampled from culture after CMV antigen stimulation. The origin of the receptors is a human donor in good health (CMV status not recorded). Some clones in this sample may be carry-over from other donors' samples.

The rearrangement links TRBV28 to TRBJ2-7, with 8 bases lining up with TRBD2. CDR1 is MDHEN, CDR2 SYDVKM, per germline. Trimming removed 6 bases from V and 2 bases from J; junction bases left unmatched: 15. The CDR3 contains 17 residues. The CDR3 sequence: CASRDHSGETGPYEQYF. CDR3 DNA: TGTGCCAGCAGGGACCATAGCGGGGAGACGGGCCCCTACGAGCAGTACTTC.

In its sample, this clonotype was seen a few times. The V and J genes are TRBV6-6 and TRBJ2-3; D is unclear. This CDR3 is built from 13 residues. V lost 6 bases and J 6 bases, leaving 13 bases between the germline ends. Germline V gene lookup returns CDR1 MNHNY and CDR2 SVGAGI (reference sequence). This chain's CDR3 is CASREGPVDTQYF. CDR3 in DNA: TGTGCCAGCAGGGAAGGACCGGTCGATACGCAGTATTTT.

The gene calls are TRBV19 and TRBJ2-7; TRBD2 matches at 7 bases. The germline V gene has CDR1 LNHDA and CDR2 SQIVND (reference sequence). V was clipped by 8 bases and J by 7 bases; unmatched bases: 17. There are 15 residues in the CDR3. The CDR3 DNA reads as TGTGCCAGTTCGATCCGACTGGCGGGAGTGCGAGAGCAGTACTTC. Translation: CASSIRLAGVREQYF.

V and J are TRBV20-1 and TRBJ2-1, with a possible D match to TRBD2 (5 bases). V was pared by 1 base and J by 4 bases, with 11 bases between. The germline gives CDR1 DFQATT, CDR2 SNEGSKA (reference sequence). This CDR3 spans 14 amino acids. In nucleotides, the CDR3 is TGCAGTGCTAGAGTCCCATGGAGGTACAATGAGCAGTTCTTC. Residues: CSARVPWRYNEQFF.

This clonotype occurred a few times. This sequence joins TRBV7-6 and TRBJ2-7; D remains ambiguous. The V gene lost 5 bases and the J gene lost 3 bases, with 11 bases spanning the gap. Germline assignment: CDR1 SGHVS and CDR2 FNYEAQ. This CDR3 region has 13 residues. For the CDR3, the DNA is TGTGCCAGCAGCAACATTAGAGACTACGAGCAGTACTTC. It yields the protein CASSNIRDYEQYF.

V is TRBV12-3 or TRBV12-4 and J is TRBJ1-6, with TRBD1 as a possible D gene (5 bases). Trimming pared 0 bases from V and 7 bases from J, leaving 22 bases between. The CDR3 contains 19 residues. CDR3: CASSLATVGAPGWNSPLHF. The CDR3 nucleotides read TGTGCCAGCAGTTTAGCGACAGTTGGGGCGCCAGGTTGGAATTCACCCCTCCACTTT.

The CDR3 protein is CATGQGVETQYF. CDR3 sequence (DNA): TGTGCCACCGGACAGGGCGTGGAGACCCAGTACTTC. The genes are TRBV24-1 and TRBJ2-5; 8 nucleotides line up with TRBD1. There are 12 residues in the CDR3. Per the germline V gene, CDR1 is KGHDR and CDR2 is SFDVKD. V lost 9 bases to trimming and J lost 5 bases; unmatched junction nucleotides: 4.

The rearrangement joins TRBV5-1 to TRBJ2-7; 7 positions match TRBD1. There are 15 residues in the CDR3. Germline V gene data show CDR1 as SGHRS and CDR2 as YFSETQ. The V segment lost 4 bases and the J segment 7 bases; nucleotides outside the gene matches: 14. CDR3 in amino acids: CASSQGTAARGEQYF. The CDR3 bases are TGCGCCAGCAGCCAAGGGACAGCCGCGCGTGGGGAGCAGTACTTC.